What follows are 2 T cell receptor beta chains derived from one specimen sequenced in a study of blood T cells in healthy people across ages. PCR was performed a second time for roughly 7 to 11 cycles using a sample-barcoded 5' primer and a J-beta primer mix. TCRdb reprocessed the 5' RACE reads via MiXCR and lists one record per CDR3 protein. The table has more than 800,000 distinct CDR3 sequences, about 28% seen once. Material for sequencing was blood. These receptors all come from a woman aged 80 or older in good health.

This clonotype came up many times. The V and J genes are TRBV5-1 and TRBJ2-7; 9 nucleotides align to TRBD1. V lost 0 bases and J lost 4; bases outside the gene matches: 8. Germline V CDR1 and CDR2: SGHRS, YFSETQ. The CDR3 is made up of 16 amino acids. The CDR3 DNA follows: TGCGCCAGCAGCTTGGGCACCGGGACAGGGACTTACGAGCAGTACTTC. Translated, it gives CASSLGTGTGTYEQYF.

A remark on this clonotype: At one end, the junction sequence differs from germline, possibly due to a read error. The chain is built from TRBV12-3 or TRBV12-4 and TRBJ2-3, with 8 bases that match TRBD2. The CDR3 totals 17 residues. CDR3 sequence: CASSLALRAGVTDAQYF. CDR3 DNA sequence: TGTGCCAGCAGTTTAGCGCTCCGAGCGGGGGTTACAGATGCGCAGTATTTT.